Presented here are 21 T cell receptor beta chains from one specimen sequenced in a study of technical replicates of blood from a few donors (dated by TCRdb to 2015 to 2018). Libraries were built with the immunoSEQ multiplex PCR assay. TCRdb's version of the immuneACCESS table is confined to in-frame rearrangements and falls short of the full clone set. An unresolved V gene accounts for under half of the shortfall where checked; the remainder is of unknown origin. For this sample the table gives 72,000 or so clones, of which around 96% were detected only once. About 0.38% of the sample is taken by the ten largest. Material for sequencing was T cells isolated from PBMCs. The receptors come from a human donor in good health.

The chain has TRBV7-9 and TRBJ1-4; maybe TRBD1 (5 bases). Germline-derived CDR1 and CDR2 are SEHNR and FQNEAQ (reference sequence). The CDR3 runs to 14 residues. The V end was cut by 3 bases, the J end by 3 bases, with 8 bases between. This CDR3 reads CASSFGGANEKLFF. CDR3 coding DNA: TGTGCCAGCAGCTTTGGAGGGGCTAATGAAAAACTGTTTTTT.

The rearrangement joins TRBV28 to TRBJ2-7, with D perhaps TRBD1 (5 bases). V lost 4 bases and J lost 4, with 23 bases in between. This CDR3 contains 17 residues. The germline gives CDR1 MDHEN, CDR2 SYDVKM. The CDR3 nucleotides are TGTGCCAGCAGTTACTTAGTTGCAGGGAAGAATGGTTACGAGCAGTACTTC. It encodes CASSYLVAGKNGYEQYF.

This rearrangement joins TRBV5-4 to TRBJ2-7; D possibly corresponds to TRBD1 (5 bases). The CDR3 is 14 residues long. Germline-derived CDR1 and CDR2 are SGHNT and YYREEE (reference sequence). Trimming pared 3 bases from V and 2 bases from J, leaving 12 bases between. CDR3 protein: CASSYPQGTYEQYF. The CDR3 coding sequence is TGTGCCAGCAGCTATCCCCAGGGTACCTACGAGCAGTACTTC.

V usage is TRBV14 and J usage is TRBJ2-5; 7 positions match TRBD1. V was pared by 2 bases and J by 1 base, with 4 bases of the junction left unmatched. Germline assignment: CDR1 SGHDN and CDR2 FVKESK. The CDR3 covers 15 residues. CDR3 in amino acids: CASSQIGTAQETQYF. Written as DNA, the CDR3 is TGTGCCAGCAGCCAAATAGGGACAGCCCAAGAGACCCAGTACTTC.

The chain has TRBV27 and TRBJ1-4; no clear D gene. CDR3 length equals 16 residues. Germline-derived CDR1 and CDR2 are MNHEY and SMNVEV (reference sequence). Trimming stripped 0 bases from V and 4 bases from J, with 12 bases between. The CDR3 reads CASSLSGGALNEKLFF. The CDR3 region has the DNA TGTGCCAGCAGTTTATCGGGAGGCGCCCTTAATGAAAAACTGTTTTTT. Based on the CDR3 plus reference TRBV27 and TRBJ1-4, the full variable domain is EAQVTQNPRYLITVTGKKLTVTCSQNMNHEYMSWYRQDPGLGLRQIYYSMNVEVTDKGDVPEGYKVSRKEKRNFPLILESPSPNQTSLYFCASSLSGGALNEKLFFGSGTQLSVL.

The gene calls are TRBV27 and TRBJ2-1, with a possible D match to TRBD2 (6 bases). V was trimmed by 4 bases and J by 10 bases, leaving 20 bases between them. Germline V gives CDR1 MNHEY, CDR2 SMNVEV (reference sequence). The CDR3 has 15 amino acids. CDR3 region: CASSYSGDQGREQFF. For the CDR3, the DNA is TGTGCCAGCAGTTACTCGGGAGATCAAGGAAGGGAGCAGTTCTTC.

This chain connects TRBV4-1 to TRBJ1-1, with D tentatively TRBD1 (5 bases). V was clipped by 0 bases and J by 4 bases, with 9 bases between them. The CDR3 contains 14 residues. Germline loops: CDR1 MGHRA, CDR2 YSYEKL. The CDR3 is CASSQDPQGTEAFF. CDR3 DNA sequence: TGCGCCAGCAGCCAAGATCCGCAGGGCACTGAAGCTTTCTTT.

The chain couples TRBV6-5 to TRBJ2-7, with a weak D call TRBD1 (5 bases). Trimming pared 0 bases from V and 5 bases from J, leaving 8 bases between. There are 13 residues in the CDR3. Looked up from germline, CDR1 is MNHEY and CDR2 is SVGAGI. The CDR3 protein is CASSYSSRDEQYF. In DNA form, the CDR3 reads TGTGCCAGCAGTTACTCGTCCAGGGACGAGCAGTACTTC.

The chain links TRBV9 to TRBJ2-5; no clear D gene. This CDR3 contains 13 residues. Germline assignment: CDR1 SGDLS and CDR2 YYNGEE. V lost 4 bases and J 2 bases, leaving 9 bases between the germline ends. CDR3 sequence reads: CASSLRPQETQYF. The DNA for the CDR3 is TGTGCCAGCAGCTTGCGCCCTCAAGAGACCCAGTACTTC.

The J gene is TRBJ2-3, the V gene TRBV10-3; no clear D. The CDR3 has 13 residues. Germline V gene sequence: CDR1 ENHRY, CDR2 SYGVKD. V gave up 10 bases and J gave up 5 bases, with 16 bases separating them. The CDR3 loop reads CATRLQSIDTQYF. DNA for the CDR3: TGTGCCACCCGACTCCAATCGATAGATACGCAGTATTTT.

This chain connects TRBV4-1 to TRBJ1-1, with TRBD1 as a possible D gene (5 bases). This CDR3 spans 14 amino acids. Germline V lookup: CDR1 MGHRA, CDR2 YSYEKL. Trimming stripped 0 bases from V and 3 bases from J, with 8 bases between. The CDR3 spells CASSQEGAYTEAFF. CDR3 DNA: TGCGCCAGCAGCCAAGAAGGGGCTTACACTGAAGCTTTCTTT.

This clone was detected a few times. The chain has TRBV11-2 and TRBJ1-1; D is ambiguous. Trimming shortened V by 5 bases and J by 1 base, and 8 bases separated the two germline ends. CDR3 length equals 13 residues. The germline V gene encodes CDR1 SGHAT and CDR2 FQNNGV. CDR3 sequence reads: CASSPIGNTEAFF. Here the CDR3 DNA reads TGTGCCAGCAGCCCTATCGGGAACACTGAAGCTTTCTTT.

The J gene is TRBJ1-4, the V gene TRBV7-6; TRBD1 agrees at 9 bases. V dropped 1 base and J dropped 8; count of bases not matched to a gene: 5. CDR3 length: 15 residues. Germline V CDR1 and CDR2: SGHVS, FNYEAQ. The CDR3: CASSLVGTGSEKLFF. Here the CDR3 DNA reads TGTGCCAGCAGCTTAGTTGGGACAGGGAGCGAAAAACTGTTTTTT.

The genes are TRBV19 and TRBJ2-7; D gene uncertain. V was trimmed by 8 bases and J by 3 bases, leaving 14 bases between them. The germline V gene encodes CDR1 LNHDA and CDR2 SQIVND (reference sequence). The CDR3 runs 13 residues. This CDR3 reads CASSQFSSYEQYF. The CDR3 region has the DNA TGTGCCAGTTCACAGTTTTCAAGCTACGAGCAGTACTTC.

V usage is TRBV25-1 and J usage is TRBJ1-5; 8 bases match TRBD1. Trimming cost V 6 bases and J 6 bases; bases outside gene matches: 7. This CDR3 is built from 14 residues. Germline V gives CDR1 MGHDK, CDR2 SYGVNS. The CDR3 DNA follows: TGTGCCAGCAGCGCGGACAGGGAAAGTCAGCCCCAGCATTTT. Protein product: CASSADRESQPQHF.

The chain recombines TRBV29-1 with TRBJ1-2; TRBD1 matches at 12 bases. J was trimmed by 7 bases and V by 0 bases; bases with no gene match: 6. The CDR3 contains 15 residues. Germline-derived CDR1 and CDR2 are SQVTM and ANQGSEA. CDR3 DNA sequence: TGCAGCGTTGAAGAACCGGGACAGGGGGCGACTGGCTACACCTTC. As protein: CSVEEPGQGATGYTF. Full variable domain (outside the CDR3, taken from reference TRBV29-1 and TRBJ1-2): SAVISQKPSRDICQRGTSLTIQCQVDSQVTMMFWYRQQPGQSLTLIATANQGSEATYESGFVIDKFPISRPNLTFSTLTVSNMSPEDSSIYLCSVEEPGQGATGYTFGSGTRLTVV.

The chain uses TRBV5-1 and TRBJ2-7, with D tentatively TRBD1 (6 bases). CDR3 size: 16 residues. Germline values: CDR1 SGHRS, CDR2 YFSETQ. V gave up 0 bases and J gave up 0 bases, with 13 bases separating them. The CDR3 loop is CASSLAPRDISYEQYF. The CDR3 coding sequence is TGCGCCAGCAGCTTGGCCCCTAGGGACATCTCCTACGAGCAGTACTTC.

The gene calls are TRBV15 and TRBJ1-1, with D hard to call. This CDR3 comprises 13 residues. Germline assignment: CDR1 LNHNV and CDR2 YYDKDF (reference sequence). Deletions cut 1 base from V and 3 bases from J, with 6 bases between. The CDR3 DNA sequence: TGTGCCACCAGCAGAGGGCTTTACACTGAAGCTTTCTTT. Translated, it gives CATSRGLYTEAFF.

The genes are TRBV20-1 and TRBJ1-2; a weak D match, TRBD1 (6 bases). Germline V CDR1 and CDR2: DFQATT, SNEGSKA (reference sequence). V lost 5 bases to trimming and J lost 8 bases, with 12 bases between them. This CDR3 is built from 11 residues. Written as DNA, the CDR3 is TGCAGTGCTCTTACCGACAGGGGCTACACCTTC. Protein: CSALTDRGYTF.

The V gene is TRBV9, the J gene TRBJ2-2; D remains ambiguous. This CDR3 spans 15 amino acids. V was cut by 0 bases and J by 2 bases, with 8 bases left in between. CDR1 SGDLS and CDR2 YYNGEE come from the germline V gene. The CDR3 loop reads CASSVAFFNTGELFF. CDR3 sequence (DNA): TGTGCCAGCAGCGTAGCCTTTTTTAACACCGGGGAGCTGTTTTTT.

This clone came up once. The chain uses TRBV19 and TRBJ2-7; a possible D gene is TRBD1 (6 bases). The CDR3 covers 14 residues. CDR1 LNHDA and CDR2 SQIVND come from the germline V gene (reference sequence). Trimming took 5 bases from V and 3 from J, leaving 14 bases between them. DNA for the CDR3: TGTGCCAGTAGTGCCCAGGGGTTTTACTACGAGCAGTACTTC. Amino acid sequence: CASSAQGFYYEQYF.